The subject of this entry is one T cell receptor (beta chain). The antigen is not known. These data belong to a study of shared clonotypes between healthy human individuals. The assay ran at deep level. Per the study methods: ImmunoSEQ supplied junction-only sequences lacking quality scores, so filtering was different. Produced via immunoSEQ multiplex PCR; TCRdb's table is partial and in-frame only. The V and J calls and clone size were taken over from that table, and D and trimming were inferred from the DNA. The sample consists of 550,000 to 750,000 clones, about 91% of them appearing once. The CDR3 sequence is 12 residues long. With 1 base removed from V and 7 bases from J, the gap between germline ends came to 5 bases. CDR1 and CDR2 from the germline V gene are LGHNT and FRNRAP. Naive CD8 populations comprised CD45RO-negative cells positively selected for CCR7, excluding terminally differentiated effector memory CD45RA+ cells.

Study results and limitations: Between a few donors, naive CD4 clonotypes were shared at a level of about 5%. On the whole, naive subsets had larger estimated richness than memory subsets had.

The receptor comes from a man aged 25 to 40 in good health. Sequencing was done on a sample of naive CD8+ T cells sorted from blood. V is TRBV12-5 and J is TRBJ2-1; the D is unclear. As DNA, the CDR3 is TGTGCTAGTGGTTTGGGCGGTAATGAGCAGTTCTTC. This encodes CASGLGGNEQFF.